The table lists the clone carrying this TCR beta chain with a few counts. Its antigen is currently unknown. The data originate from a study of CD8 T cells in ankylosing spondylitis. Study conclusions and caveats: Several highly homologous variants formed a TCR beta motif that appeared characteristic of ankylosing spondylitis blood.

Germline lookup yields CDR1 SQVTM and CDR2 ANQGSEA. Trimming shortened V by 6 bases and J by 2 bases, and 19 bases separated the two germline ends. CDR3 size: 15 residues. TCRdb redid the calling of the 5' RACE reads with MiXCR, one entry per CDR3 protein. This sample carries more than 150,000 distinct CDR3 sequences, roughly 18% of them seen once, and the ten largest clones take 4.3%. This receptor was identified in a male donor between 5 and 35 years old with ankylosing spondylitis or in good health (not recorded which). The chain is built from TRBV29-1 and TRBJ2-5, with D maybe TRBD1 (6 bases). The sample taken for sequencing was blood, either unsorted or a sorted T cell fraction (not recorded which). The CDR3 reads CSVGSGTIVQETQYF. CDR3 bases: TGCAGCGTAGGATCCGGGACAATCGTTCAAGAGACCCAGTACTTC. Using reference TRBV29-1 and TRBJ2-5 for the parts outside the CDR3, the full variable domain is SAVISQKPSRDICQRGTSLTIQCQVDSQVTMMFWYRQQPGQSLTLIATANQGSEATYESGFVIDKFPISRPNLTFSTLTVSNMSPEDSSIYLCSVGSGTIVQETQYFGPGTRLLVL.